This TCR beta chain is from a study of graft-versus-host responses after intestinal transplantation. Overall study context: Recipients had multivisceral, liver-intestinal, or isolated intestinal transplants. Every recipient underwent anti-thymocyte globulin induction, then tacrolimus and steroids for three to four years.

About this clone: Its target is unknown.

Study findings and constraints: An association linked early post-transplant HvG declines with peak circulating GvH clone levels.

The CDR3 covers 15 residues. With V trimmed by 5 bases and J by 5 bases, 7 bases remained unmatched. Per germline, CDR1 SEHNR and CDR2 FQNEAQ (reference sequence). Profiled with immunoSEQ multiplex PCR; TCRdb holds only in-frame clones, not every one. The table lists tens of thousands of clones, 70% to 85% of them singletons. The rearrangement links TRBV7-9 to TRBJ1-5; 9 positions agree with TRBD1. The receptor comes from a human donor who received an intestinal transplant. Sequencing was performed on unstimulated CD8+ T cells sorted from spleen or lymph node cells, taken before intestinal transplant. The CDR3 coding sequence is TGTGCCAGCAGCCCCGGGACAGGGCGCGATCAGCCCCAGCATTTT. Protein sequence: CASSPGTGRDQPQHF.